These 14 T cell receptor beta chains came from one sample sequenced in a study of memory CD4+ T cells and cytomegalovirus serostatus. Measured with immunoSEQ multiplex PCR; TCRdb has only the in-frame clones, and not every one. The sample has just over 45,000 clones, around 74% seen once; the top ten hold just over 0.6%. The sort gate was single viable CD3+CD4+CD8-CD45RO+ cells for memory CD4+ T cells. The specimen was memory CD4+ T cells from blood. The receptors stem from an adult in good health and CMV-seronegative.

The chain is built from TRBV5-6 and TRBJ2-3; TRBD2 aligns across 12 bases. V shed 4 bases and J 0 bases; nucleotides not matched to a gene: 3. The germline V gene encodes CDR1 SGHDT and CDR2 YYEEEE. The CDR3 runs 16 residues. The CDR3 nucleotides are TGTGCCAGCAGCCCGACTAGCGGGAGAAGCACAGATACGCAGTATTTT. It encodes CASSPTSGRSTDTQYF.

As for this clone: A junction boundary mismatches the germline segment, possibly from a read error. The J gene is TRBJ1-1, the V gene TRBV6-1; no firm D call. This CDR3 region has 15 residues. CDR1 is MNHNS and CDR2 is SASEGT in the germline V gene. The DNA for the CDR3 is TGTGCCAGCAGCGAAGGGCTCAATGAGGTAACTGAAGCTTTCTTT. Its protein is CASSEGLNEVTEAFF.

J is TRBJ1-1 and V is TRBV7-3; D ambiguous. CDR3 size: 14 residues. CDR1 is SGHTA, CDR2 FQGTGA, per germline. Deletions cut 2 bases from V and 4 bases from J, with 11 bases between. The CDR3 loop is CASSLGDLRTEAFF. Here the CDR3 DNA reads TGTGCCAGCAGCTTAGGAGATCTGCGCACTGAAGCTTTCTTT.

This clone was counted a single time. The chain employs TRBV19 and TRBJ2-7, with D possibly being TRBD2 (6 bases). This CDR3 has 13 residues. Trimming cost V 4 bases and J 5 bases, with 12 bases left between them. CDR1 LNHDA and CDR2 SQIVND come from the germline V gene (reference sequence). CDR3 nucleotides: TGTGCCAGTAGTAAACTAGCCTGGGACGAGCAGTACTTC. Protein: CASSKLAWDEQYF.

The chain's CDR3 is CASSLMETQYF. CDR3 coding DNA: TGCGCCAGCAGCTTGATGGAGACCCAGTACTTC. The genes are TRBV5-1 and TRBJ2-5; D gene uncertain. The CDR3 has 11 residues. V lost 1 base, J lost 5 bases, and 3 bases lay in between. CDR1 and CDR2 from the germline V gene are SGHRS and YFSETQ.

This clone was counted a single time. The rearrangement uses TRBV6-1 and TRBJ1-1; the D is unclear. The V end was cut by 7 bases, the J end by 5 bases, with 14 bases between. The CDR3 has 13 amino acids. The germline V gene encodes CDR1 MNHNS and CDR2 SASEGT. The DNA for the CDR3 is TGTGCCAGCATCGAGACCCCGAGGACTGAAGCTTTCTTT. It translates to CASIETPRTEAFF.

V and J are TRBV2 and TRBJ2-5, with D perhaps matching TRBD1 (6 bases). V was cut by 4 bases and J by 2 bases, with 14 bases left in between. Germline CDR1 SNHLY, CDR2 FYNNEI. The CDR3 extends over 15 amino acids. The CDR3 reads CASSGIGGQQETQYF. The CDR3 region has the DNA TGTGCCAGCAGTGGGATTGGCGGACAGCAAGAGACCCAGTACTTC.

In this sample, this clone turned up once. This chain uses TRBV6-6 with TRBJ2-7; D might be TRBD1 (6 bases). The CDR3 runs 15 residues. V was cut by 5 bases and J by 2 bases, with 16 bases left in between. In germline, CDR1 is MNHNY, CDR2 SVGAGI (reference sequence). CDR3 sequence (DNA): TGTGCCAGCAGTCCTACCCGGGACACTACCTACGAGCAGTACTTC. Amino acids: CASSPTRDTTYEQYF.

The J gene is TRBJ2-4, the V gene TRBV19; possibly TRBD2 for D (7 bases). The CDR3 covers 18 residues. Per germline, CDR1 LNHDA and CDR2 SQIVND (reference sequence). Trimming removed 8 bases from V and 3 bases from J, with 26 bases in between. This CDR3 is CASSLAGAVASGKNIQYF. Here the CDR3 DNA reads TGTGCCAGTTCCCTCGCGGGGGCGGTGGCGTCGGGCAAAAACATTCAGTACTTC.

The rearrangement links TRBV25-1 to TRBJ2-5, with D perhaps matching TRBD2 (6 bases). The CDR3 runs to 15 residues. The V end was cut by 2 bases, the J end by 5 bases, with 15 bases between. Germline CDR1 reads MGHDK; CDR2 reads SYGVNS. CDR3 loop: CASSEGVRGTETQYF. As DNA, the CDR3 is TGTGCCAGCAGTGAAGGCGTACGCGGGACGGAGACCCAGTACTTC.

V is TRBV6-1 and J is TRBJ2-6, with D perhaps TRBD1 or TRBD2 (5 bases each). The CDR3 consists of 19 residues. Trimming shortened V by 0 bases and J by 0 bases, and 15 bases separated the two germline ends. Germline V gene lookup returns CDR1 MNHNS and CDR2 SASEGT. The CDR3 DNA reads TGTGCCAGCAGTGAAGCAGGACACACTAGGTTCTCTGGGGCCAACGTCCTGACTTTC. It codes for CASSEAGHTRFSGANVLTF.

The genes are TRBV6-1 and TRBJ1-2; D gene uncertain. V was pared by 1 base and J by 8 bases, with 11 bases between. Germline V CDR1 and CDR2: MNHNS, SASEGT. This CDR3 comprises 13 residues. The chain's CDR3 is CASSEVQRMGYTF. CDR3 in DNA: TGTGCCAGCAGTGAAGTCCAACGAATGGGCTACACCTTC.

This clone appeared a few times. The chain uses TRBV7-2 and TRBJ1-2; 8 nucleotides agree with TRBD1. The CDR3 contains 14 residues. Germline assignment: CDR1 SGHTA and CDR2 FQGNSA. J gave up 7 bases and V 8 bases, and 12 bases lay outside the gene matches. This CDR3 is CASGRAGGDGGYTF. DNA of the CDR3: TGTGCCAGCGGACGGGCAGGGGGCGATGGTGGCTACACCTTC.

The genes are TRBV9 and TRBJ1-1; D not resolved. Trimming took 4 bases from V and 2 from J, leaving 12 bases between them. CDR1 and CDR2 from the germline V gene are SGDLS and YYNGEE. The CDR3 runs 14 residues. As DNA, the CDR3 is TGTGCCAGCAGCCCAAGGACCGCTAACACTGAAGCTTTCTTT. Protein: CASSPRTANTEAFF.